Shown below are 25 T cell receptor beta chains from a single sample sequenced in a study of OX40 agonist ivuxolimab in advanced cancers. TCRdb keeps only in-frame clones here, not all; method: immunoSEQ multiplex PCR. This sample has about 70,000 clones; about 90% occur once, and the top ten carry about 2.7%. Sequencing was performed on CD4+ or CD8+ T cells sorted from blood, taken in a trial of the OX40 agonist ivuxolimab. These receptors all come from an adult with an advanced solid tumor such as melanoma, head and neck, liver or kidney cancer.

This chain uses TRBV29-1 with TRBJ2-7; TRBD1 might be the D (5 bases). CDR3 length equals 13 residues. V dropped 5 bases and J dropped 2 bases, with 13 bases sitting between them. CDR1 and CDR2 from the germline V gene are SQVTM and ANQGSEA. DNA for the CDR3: TGCAGCGTTACAGGAAACCTAGCCTACGAGCAGTACTTC. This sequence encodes CSVTGNLAYEQYF.

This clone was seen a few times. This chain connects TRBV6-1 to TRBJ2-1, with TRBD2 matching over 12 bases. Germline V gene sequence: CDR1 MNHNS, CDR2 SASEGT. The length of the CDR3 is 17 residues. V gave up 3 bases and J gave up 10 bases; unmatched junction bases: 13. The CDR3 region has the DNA TGTGCCAGCAGTGATGTAGACCCTAGCGGGAGGGCCAAGGAGCAGTTCTTC. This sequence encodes CASSDVDPSGRAKEQFF.

The CDR3 reads CASSLQGGQPQHF. For the CDR3, the DNA is TGTGCCAGCAGCCTACAGGGGGGTCAGCCCCAGCATTTT. V gene TRBV2 combines with J gene TRBJ1-5; 8 bases match TRBD1. J lost 6 bases, V lost 6 bases, and 4 bases had no gene match. The CDR3 totals 13 residues. The germline V gene encodes CDR1 SNHLY and CDR2 FYNNEI. Looking up the rest from reference TRBV2 and TRBJ1-5 gives the full variable domain: EPEVTQTPSHQVTQMGQEVILRCVPISNHLYFYWYRQILGQKVEFLVSFYNNEISEKSEIFDDQFSVERPDGSNFTLKIRSTKLEDSAMYFCASSLQGGQPQHFGDGTRLSIL.

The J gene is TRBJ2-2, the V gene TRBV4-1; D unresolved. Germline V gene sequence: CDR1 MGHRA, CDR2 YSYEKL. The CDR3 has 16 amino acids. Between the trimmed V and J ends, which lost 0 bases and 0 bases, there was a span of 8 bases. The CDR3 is CASSQDFLANTGELFF. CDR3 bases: TGCGCCAGCAGCCAAGATTTCCTAGCGAACACCGGGGAGCTGTTTTTT.

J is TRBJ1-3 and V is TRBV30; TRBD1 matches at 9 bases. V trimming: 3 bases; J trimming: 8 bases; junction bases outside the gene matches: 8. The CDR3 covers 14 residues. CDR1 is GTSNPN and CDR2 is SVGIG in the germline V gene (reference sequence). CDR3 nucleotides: TGTGCCTGGAGCCTTACAGGGGGCGGGTACACCATATATTTT. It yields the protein CAWSLTGGGYTIYF.

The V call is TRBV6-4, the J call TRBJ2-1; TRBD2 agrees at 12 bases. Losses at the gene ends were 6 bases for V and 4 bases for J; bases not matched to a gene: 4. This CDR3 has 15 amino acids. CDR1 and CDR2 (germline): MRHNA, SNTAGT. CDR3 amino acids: CASRRTSGNYNEQFF. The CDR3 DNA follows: TGTGCCAGCAGACGGACTAGCGGGAATTACAATGAGCAGTTCTTC.

CDR3 nucleotide sequence: TGTGCCAGTAGTACCGTCGACCATAATTCACCCCTCCACTTT. Amino acid sequence: CASSTVDHNSPLHF. This chain connects TRBV19 to TRBJ1-6; D is unresolved. This CDR3 spans 14 amino acids. CDR1 is LNHDA and CDR2 is SQIVND in the germline V gene (reference sequence). Trimming left V 4 bases short and J 5 bases short, with 9 bases between.

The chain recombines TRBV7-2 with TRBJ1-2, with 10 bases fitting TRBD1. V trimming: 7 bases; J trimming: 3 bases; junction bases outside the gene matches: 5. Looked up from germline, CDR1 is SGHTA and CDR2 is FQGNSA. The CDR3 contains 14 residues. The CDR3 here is CASILDRGDYGYTF. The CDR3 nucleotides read TGTGCCAGCATCCTGGACAGGGGGGACTATGGCTACACCTTC.

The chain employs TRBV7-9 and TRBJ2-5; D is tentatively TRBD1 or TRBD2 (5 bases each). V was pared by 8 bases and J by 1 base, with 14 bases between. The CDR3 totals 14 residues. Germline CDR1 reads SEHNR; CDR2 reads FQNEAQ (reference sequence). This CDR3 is CASAGTAVQETQYF. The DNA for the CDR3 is TGTGCCAGCGCCGGGACCGCCGTCCAAGAGACCCAGTACTTC.

CDR3 protein: CASGLIPSGGDNEQFF. The DNA for the CDR3 is TGTGCTAGTGGTCTAATACCCAGCGGGGGGGACAATGAGCAGTTCTTC. V and J are TRBV12-5 and TRBJ2-1; 10 bases are a match to TRBD2. CDR3 size: 16 residues. After removal of 5 bases from V and 5 bases from J, the junction contained 9 bases not matched to a gene. Germline CDR1 is LGHNT and CDR2 is FRNRAP.

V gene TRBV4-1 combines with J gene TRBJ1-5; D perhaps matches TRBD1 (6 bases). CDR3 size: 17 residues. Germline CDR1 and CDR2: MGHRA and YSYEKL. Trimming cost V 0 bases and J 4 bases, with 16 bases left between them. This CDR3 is CASSQDIRTAPNQPQHF. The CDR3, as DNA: TGCGCCAGCAGCCAAGATATTCGGACAGCCCCTAATCAGCCCCAGCATTTT.

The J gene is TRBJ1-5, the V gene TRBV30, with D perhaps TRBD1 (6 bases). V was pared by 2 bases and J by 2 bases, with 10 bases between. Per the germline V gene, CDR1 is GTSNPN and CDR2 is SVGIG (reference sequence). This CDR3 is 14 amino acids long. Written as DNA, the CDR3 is TGTGCCTGGAGTAGGACAGAGGGCAATCAGCCCCAGCATTTT. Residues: CAWSRTEGNQPQHF.

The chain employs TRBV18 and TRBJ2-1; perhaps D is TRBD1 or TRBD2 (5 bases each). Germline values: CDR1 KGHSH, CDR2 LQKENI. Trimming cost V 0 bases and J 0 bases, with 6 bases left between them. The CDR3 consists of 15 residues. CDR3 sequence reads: CASSPPGPSYNEQFF. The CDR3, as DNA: TGTGCCAGCTCACCACCGGGACCCTCCTACAATGAGCAGTTCTTC.

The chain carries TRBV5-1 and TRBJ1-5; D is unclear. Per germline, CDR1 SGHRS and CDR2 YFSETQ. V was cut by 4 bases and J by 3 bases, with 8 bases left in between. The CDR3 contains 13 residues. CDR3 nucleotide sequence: TGCGCCAGCAGCGGGTTGCCCAATCAGCCCCAGCATTTT. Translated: CASSGLPNQPQHF.

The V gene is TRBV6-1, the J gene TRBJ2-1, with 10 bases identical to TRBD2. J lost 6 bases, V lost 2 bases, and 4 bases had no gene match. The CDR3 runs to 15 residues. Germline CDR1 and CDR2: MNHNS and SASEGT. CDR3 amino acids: CASSERSGRVNEQFF. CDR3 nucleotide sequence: TGTGCCAGCAGTGAAAGGAGCGGGAGGGTCAATGAGCAGTTCTTC.

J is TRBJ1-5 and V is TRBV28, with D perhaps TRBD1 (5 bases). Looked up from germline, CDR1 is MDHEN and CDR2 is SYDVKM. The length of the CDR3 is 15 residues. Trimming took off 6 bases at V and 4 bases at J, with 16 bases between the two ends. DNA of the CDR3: TGTGCCAGCAGACCCGGGGGGGACTCTAATCAGCCCCAGCATTTT. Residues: CASRPGGDSNQPQHF.

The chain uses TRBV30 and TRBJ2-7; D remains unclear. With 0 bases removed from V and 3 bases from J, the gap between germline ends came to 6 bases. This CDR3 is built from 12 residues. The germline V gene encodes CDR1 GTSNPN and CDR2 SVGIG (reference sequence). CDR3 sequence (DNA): TGTGCCTGGAGTGTTTCCTACTACGAGCAGTACTTC. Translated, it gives CAWSVSYYEQYF.

For the CDR3, the DNA is TGTGCCAGTAGTATTTCGGGGCTAGCGGGAGTCACAGATACGCAGTATTTT. Encoded protein: CASSISGLAGVTDTQYF. This chain links TRBV19 with TRBJ2-3, with 10 nucleotides matching TRBD2. This CDR3 has 17 amino acids. V lost 3 bases, J lost 2 bases, and 8 bases stayed unmatched. Germline values: CDR1 LNHDA, CDR2 SQIVND (reference sequence).

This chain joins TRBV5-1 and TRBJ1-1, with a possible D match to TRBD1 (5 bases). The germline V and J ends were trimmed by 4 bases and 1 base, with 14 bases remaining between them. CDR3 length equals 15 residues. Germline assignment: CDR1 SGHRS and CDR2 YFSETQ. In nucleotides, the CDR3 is TGCGCCAGCAGCCCCCATGACAGTACGAACACTGAAGCTTTCTTT. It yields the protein CASSPHDSTNTEAFF.

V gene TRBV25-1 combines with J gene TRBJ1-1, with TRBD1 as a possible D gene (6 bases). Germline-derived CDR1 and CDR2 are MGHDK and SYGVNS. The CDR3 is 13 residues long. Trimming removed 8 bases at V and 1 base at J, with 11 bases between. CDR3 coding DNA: TGTGCCAGCTCGGGACATTCGAACACTGAAGCTTTCTTT. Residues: CASSGHSNTEAFF.

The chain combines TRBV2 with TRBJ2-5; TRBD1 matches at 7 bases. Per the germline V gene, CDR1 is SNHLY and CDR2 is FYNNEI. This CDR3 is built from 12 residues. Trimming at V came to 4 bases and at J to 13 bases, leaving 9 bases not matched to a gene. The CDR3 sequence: CASSVYAAGGYF. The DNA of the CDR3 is TGTGCCAGCAGTGTCTACGCGGCAGGGGGGTACTTC.

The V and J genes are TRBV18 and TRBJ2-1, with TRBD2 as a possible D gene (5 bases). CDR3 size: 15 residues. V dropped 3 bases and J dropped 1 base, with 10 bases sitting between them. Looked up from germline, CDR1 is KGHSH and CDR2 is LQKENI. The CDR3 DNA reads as TGTGCCAGCTCACCCCCGGAGGCGTCCTACAATGAGCAGTTCTTC. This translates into CASSPPEASYNEQFF.

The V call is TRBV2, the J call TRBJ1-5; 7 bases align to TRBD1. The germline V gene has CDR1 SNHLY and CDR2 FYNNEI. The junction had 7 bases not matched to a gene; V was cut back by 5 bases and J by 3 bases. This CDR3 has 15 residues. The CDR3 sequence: CASSFDRANNQPQHF. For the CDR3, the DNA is TGTGCCAGCAGTTTCGACAGGGCTAACAATCAGCCCCAGCATTTT. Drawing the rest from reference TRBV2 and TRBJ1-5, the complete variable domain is EPEVTQTPSHQVTQMGQEVILRCVPISNHLYFYWYRQILGQKVEFLVSFYNNEISEKSEIFDDQFSVERPDGSNFTLKIRSTKLEDSAMYFCASSFDRANNQPQHFGDGTRLSIL.

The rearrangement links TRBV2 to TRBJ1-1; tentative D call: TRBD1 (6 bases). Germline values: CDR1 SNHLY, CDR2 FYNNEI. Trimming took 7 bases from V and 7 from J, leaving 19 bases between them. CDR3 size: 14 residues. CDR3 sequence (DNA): TGTGCCAGCACCGAACAGGGTAAGGGGGTTGAAGCTTTCTTT. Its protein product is CASTEQGKGVEAFF.

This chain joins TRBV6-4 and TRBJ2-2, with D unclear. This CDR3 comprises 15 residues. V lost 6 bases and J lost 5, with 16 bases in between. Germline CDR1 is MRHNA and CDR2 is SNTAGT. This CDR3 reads CASSPQAYGTGELFF. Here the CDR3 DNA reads TGTGCCAGCAGCCCCCAGGCCTATGGGACCGGGGAGCTGTTTTTT.